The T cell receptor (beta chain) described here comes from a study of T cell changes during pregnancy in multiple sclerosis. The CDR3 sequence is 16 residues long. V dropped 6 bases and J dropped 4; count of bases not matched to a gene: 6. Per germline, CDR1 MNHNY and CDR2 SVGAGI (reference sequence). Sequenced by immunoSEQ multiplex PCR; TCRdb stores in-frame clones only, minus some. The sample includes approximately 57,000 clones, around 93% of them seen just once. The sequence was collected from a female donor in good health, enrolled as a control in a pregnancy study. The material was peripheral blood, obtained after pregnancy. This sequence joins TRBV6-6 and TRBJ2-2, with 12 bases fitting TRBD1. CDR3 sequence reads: CASSPRDRGLTGELFF. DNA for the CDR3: TGTGCCAGCAGCCCCCGGGACAGGGGGCTCACCGGGGAGCTGTTTTTT.